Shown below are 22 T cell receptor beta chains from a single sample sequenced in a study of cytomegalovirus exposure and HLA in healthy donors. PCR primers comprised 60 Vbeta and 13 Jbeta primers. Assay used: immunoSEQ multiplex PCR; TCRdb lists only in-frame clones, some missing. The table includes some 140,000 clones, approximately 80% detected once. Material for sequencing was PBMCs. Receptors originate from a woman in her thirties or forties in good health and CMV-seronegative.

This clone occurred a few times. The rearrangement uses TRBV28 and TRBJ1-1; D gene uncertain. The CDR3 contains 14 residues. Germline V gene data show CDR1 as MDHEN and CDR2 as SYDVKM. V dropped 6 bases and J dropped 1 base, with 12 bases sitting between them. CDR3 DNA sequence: TGTGCCAGCAGCCTAAGCGGGGAGAACACTGAAGCTTTCTTT. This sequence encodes CASSLSGENTEAFF.

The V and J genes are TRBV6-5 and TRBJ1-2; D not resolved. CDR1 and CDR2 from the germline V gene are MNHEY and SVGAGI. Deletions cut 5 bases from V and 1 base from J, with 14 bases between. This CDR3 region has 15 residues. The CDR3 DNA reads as TGTGCCAGCAGTCAAACAGAGTTTTTTAACTATGGCTACACCTTC. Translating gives CASSQTEFFNYGYTF.

CDR3 sequence reads: CASSYGRANYGYTF. The CDR3, as DNA: TGTGCCAGCAGTTATGGCAGGGCTAACTATGGCTACACCTTC. V and J are TRBV6-6 and TRBJ1-2, with a possible D match to TRBD1 (5 bases). With 3 bases removed from V and 0 bases from J, the gap between germline ends came to 8 bases. CDR3 length: 14 amino acids. Germline V gene sequence: CDR1 MNHNY, CDR2 SVGAGI (reference sequence).

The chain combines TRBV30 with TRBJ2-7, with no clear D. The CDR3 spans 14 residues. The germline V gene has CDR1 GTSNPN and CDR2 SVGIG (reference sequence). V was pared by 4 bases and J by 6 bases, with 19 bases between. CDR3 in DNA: TGTGCCTGGACGCGAAACATAGGTCCGGGCGAGCAGTACTTC. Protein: CAWTRNIGPGEQYF.

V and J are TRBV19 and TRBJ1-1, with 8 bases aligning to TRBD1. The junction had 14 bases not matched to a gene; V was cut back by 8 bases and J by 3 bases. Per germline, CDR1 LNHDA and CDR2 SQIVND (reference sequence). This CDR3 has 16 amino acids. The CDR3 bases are TGTGCCAGTGCAACCGGACAGGGTAGGATGGACACTGAAGCTTTCTTT. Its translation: CASATGQGRMDTEAFF.

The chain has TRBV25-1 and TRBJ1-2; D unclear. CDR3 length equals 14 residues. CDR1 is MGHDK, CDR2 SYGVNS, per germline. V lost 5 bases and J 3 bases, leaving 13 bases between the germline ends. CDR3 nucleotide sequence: TGTGCCAGCAGTTGGGAGGGAAGTGACTATGGCTACACCTTC. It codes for CASSWEGSDYGYTF.

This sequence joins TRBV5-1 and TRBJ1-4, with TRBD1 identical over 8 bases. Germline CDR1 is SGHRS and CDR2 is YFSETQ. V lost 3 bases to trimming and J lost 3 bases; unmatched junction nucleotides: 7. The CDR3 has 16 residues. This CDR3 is CASSSGQGQANEKLFF. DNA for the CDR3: TGCGCCAGCAGCTCTGGACAGGGACAAGCTAATGAAAAACTGTTTTTT.

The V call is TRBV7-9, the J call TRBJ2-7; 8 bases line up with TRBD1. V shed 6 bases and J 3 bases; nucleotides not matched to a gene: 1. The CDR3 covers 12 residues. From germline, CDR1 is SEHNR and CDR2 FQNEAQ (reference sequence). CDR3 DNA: TGTGCCAGCAGGACAGGGGTCTACGAGCAGTACTTC. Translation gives CASRTGVYEQYF.

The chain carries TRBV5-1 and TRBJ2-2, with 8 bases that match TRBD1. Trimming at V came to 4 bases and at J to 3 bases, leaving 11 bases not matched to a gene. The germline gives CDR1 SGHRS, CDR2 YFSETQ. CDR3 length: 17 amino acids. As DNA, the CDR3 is TGCGCCAGCAGCCCGAGCGACGGACAGGGTTACACCGGGGAGCTGTTTTTT. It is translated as CASSPSDGQGYTGELFF.

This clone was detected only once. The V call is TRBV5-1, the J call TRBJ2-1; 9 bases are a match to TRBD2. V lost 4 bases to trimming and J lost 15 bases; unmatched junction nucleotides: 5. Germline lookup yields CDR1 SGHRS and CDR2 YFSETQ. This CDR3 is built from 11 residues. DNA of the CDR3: TGCGCCAGCAGCACGGGACTAGCTTCGTTCTTC. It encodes CASSTGLASFF.

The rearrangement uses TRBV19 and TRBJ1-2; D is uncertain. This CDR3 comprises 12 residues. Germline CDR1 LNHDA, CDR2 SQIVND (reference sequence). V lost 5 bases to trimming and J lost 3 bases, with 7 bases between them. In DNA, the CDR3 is TGTGCCAGTAGTCGCCAGGACTATGGCTACACCTTC. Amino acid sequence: CASSRQDYGYTF.

CDR3 sequence: CASSLSSLAKNIQYF. The CDR3 DNA reads as TGTGCCAGCAGTTTATCGTCTTTAGCCAAAAACATTCAGTACTTC. The chain is built from TRBV28 and TRBJ2-4; D remains unclear. CDR3 length: 15 residues. Germline lookup yields CDR1 MDHEN and CDR2 SYDVKM. V lost 1 base and J 0 bases, leaving 7 bases between the germline ends.

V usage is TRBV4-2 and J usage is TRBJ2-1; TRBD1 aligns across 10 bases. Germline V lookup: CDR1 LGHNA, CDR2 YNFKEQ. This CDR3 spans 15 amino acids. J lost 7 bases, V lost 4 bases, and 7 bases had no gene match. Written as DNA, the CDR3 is TGTGCCAGCAGCCCTTGGACAGGGGGTTTGAATGAGCAGTTCTTC. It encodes CASSPWTGGLNEQFF.

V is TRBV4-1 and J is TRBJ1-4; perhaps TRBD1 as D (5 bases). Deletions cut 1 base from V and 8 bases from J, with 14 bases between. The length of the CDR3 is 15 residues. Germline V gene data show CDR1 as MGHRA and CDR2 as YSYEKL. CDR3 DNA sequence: TGCGCCAGCAGCCAAGGTGATCGGGGGGTGGAAAAACTGTTTTTT. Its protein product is CASSQGDRGVEKLFF.

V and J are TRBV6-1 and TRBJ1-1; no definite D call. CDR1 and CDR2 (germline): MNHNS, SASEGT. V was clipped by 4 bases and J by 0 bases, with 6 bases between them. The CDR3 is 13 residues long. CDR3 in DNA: TGTGCCAGCAGTGGTTTAATGAACACTGAAGCTTTCTTT. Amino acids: CASSGLMNTEAFF.

Written as DNA, the CDR3 is TGTGCCAGCTCGGCGACTGCGAGCTCCTACAATGAGCAGTTCTTC. Residues: CASSATASSYNEQFF. The V call is TRBV18, the J call TRBJ2-1; D is unresolved. CDR1 and CDR2 (germline): KGHSH, LQKENI. V was cut by 6 bases and J by 0 bases, with 12 bases left in between. The CDR3 spans 15 residues.

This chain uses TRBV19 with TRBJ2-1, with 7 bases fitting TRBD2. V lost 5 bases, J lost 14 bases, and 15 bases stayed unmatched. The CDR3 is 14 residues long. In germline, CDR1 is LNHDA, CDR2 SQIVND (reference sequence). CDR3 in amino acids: CASSPALGEGREFF. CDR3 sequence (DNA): TGTGCCAGTAGTCCCGCTTTGGGGGAGGGACGCGAGTTCTTC.

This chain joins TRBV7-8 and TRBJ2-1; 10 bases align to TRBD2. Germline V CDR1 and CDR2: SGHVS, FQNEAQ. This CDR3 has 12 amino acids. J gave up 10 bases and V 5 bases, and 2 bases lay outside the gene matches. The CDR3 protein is CASSKTSGEQFF. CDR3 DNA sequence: TGTGCCAGCAGCAAGACTAGCGGGGAGCAGTTCTTC.

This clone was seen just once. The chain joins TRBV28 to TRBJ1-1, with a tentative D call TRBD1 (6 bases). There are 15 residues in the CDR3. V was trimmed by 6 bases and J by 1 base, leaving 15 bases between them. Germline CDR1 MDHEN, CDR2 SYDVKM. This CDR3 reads CASSRTAGRNTEAFF. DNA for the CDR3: TGTGCCAGCAGCAGGACAGCTGGGAGGAACACTGAAGCTTTCTTT. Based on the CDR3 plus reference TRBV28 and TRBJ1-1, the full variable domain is DVKVTQSSRYLVKRTGEKVFLECVQDMDHENMFWYRQDPGLGLRLIYFSYDVKMKEKGDIPEGYSVSREKKERFSLILESASTNQTSMYLCASSRTAGRNTEAFFGQGTRLTVV.

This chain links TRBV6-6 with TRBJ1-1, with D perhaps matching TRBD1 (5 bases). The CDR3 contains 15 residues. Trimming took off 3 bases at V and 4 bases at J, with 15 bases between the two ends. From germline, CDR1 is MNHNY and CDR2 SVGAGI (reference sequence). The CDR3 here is CASSYLLGDSTEAFF. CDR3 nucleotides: TGTGCCAGCAGTTATTTGTTGGGGGACTCCACTGAAGCTTTCTTT.

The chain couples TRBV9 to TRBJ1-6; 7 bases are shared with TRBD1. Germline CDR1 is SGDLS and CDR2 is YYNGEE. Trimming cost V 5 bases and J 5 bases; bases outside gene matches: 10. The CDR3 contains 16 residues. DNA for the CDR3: TGTGCCAGCAGAAAATCGGACAGGATAAATAATTCACCCCTCCACTTT. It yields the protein CASRKSDRINNSPLHF.

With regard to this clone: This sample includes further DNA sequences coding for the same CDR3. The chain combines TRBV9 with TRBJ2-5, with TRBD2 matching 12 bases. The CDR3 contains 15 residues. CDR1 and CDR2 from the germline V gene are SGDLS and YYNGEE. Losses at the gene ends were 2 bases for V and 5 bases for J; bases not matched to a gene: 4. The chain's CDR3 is CASSVLAGGPETQYF. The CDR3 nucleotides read TGTGCCAGCAGCGTTCTAGCGGGGGGGCCCGAGACCCAGTACTTC.